This TCR beta chain came from a study of T cell changes during pregnancy in multiple sclerosis. The germline gives CDR1 SGDLS, CDR2 YYNGEE. The V end was cut by 4 bases, the J end by 4 bases, with 14 bases between. This CDR3 comprises 14 residues. Sequencing used immunoSEQ multiplex PCR; TCRdb keeps in-frame clones, though not all of them. The sample lists some 39,000 clones; about 93% were seen once. Sequenced here: CD4+ T cells from peripheral blood mononuclear cells, sampled in the second trimester of pregnancy. The TCR comes from a female donor in good health, enrolled as a control in a pregnancy study. This sequence joins TRBV9 and TRBJ1-1, with D perhaps matching TRBD1 (5 bases). The CDR3 coding sequence is TGTGCCAGCAGCCCTTCAACGGGGGGCACTGAAGCTTTCTTT. Protein sequence: CASSPSTGGTEAFF.